This record looks at one TCR beta chain sequence and its context. The record originates from a study of technical replicates of blood from a handful of donors. Germline V CDR1 and CDR2: MNHEY, SMNVEV (reference sequence). The CDR3 loop spans 15 amino acids. The V end was cut by 0 bases, the J end by 2 bases, with 10 bases between. Using immunoSEQ multiplex PCR, the repertoire was profiled, and TCRdb retains in-frame clones only, with some absent. The sample holds fewer than 110,000 clones, 96% seen once. Sequenced material: T cells isolated from PBMCs. This TCR was sampled from a human donor in good health. This rearrangement joins TRBV27 to TRBJ1-2, with D unclear. CDR3: CASSLSPTQNYGYTF. The CDR3 bases are TGTGCCAGCAGTTTATCCCCGACACAGAACTATGGCTACACCTTC.